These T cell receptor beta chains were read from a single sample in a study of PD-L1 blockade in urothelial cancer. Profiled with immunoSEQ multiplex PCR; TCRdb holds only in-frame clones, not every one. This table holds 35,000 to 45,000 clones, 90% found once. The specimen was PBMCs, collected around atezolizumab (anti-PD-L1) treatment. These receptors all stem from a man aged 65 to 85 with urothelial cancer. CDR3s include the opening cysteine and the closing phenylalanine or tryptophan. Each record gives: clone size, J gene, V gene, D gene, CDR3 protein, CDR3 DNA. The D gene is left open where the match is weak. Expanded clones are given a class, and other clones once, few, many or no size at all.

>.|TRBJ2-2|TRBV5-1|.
CATTLRAVNTGELFF
TGCGCCACCACCCTCCGAGCCGTGAACACCGGGGAGCTGTTTTTT
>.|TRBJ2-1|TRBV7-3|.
CASSLIGAGREGSNEQFF
TGTGCCAGCAGCTTAATAGGCGCAGGGCGGGAAGGGAGTAATGAGCAGTTCTTC
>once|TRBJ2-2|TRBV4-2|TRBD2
CASSQDLGGLAEDNTGELFF
TGTGCCAGCAGCCAAGATCTCGGCGGACTAGCGGAGGATAACACCGGGGAGCTGTTTTTT
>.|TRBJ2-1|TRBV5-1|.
CASSFKEGSESEQFF
TGCGCCAGCAGCTTCAAGGAGGGTTCCGAAAGTGAGCAGTTCTTC
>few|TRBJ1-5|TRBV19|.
CASSVTGTTSNQPQHF
TGTGCCAGTAGTGTCACCGGGACAACTAGCAATCAGCCCCAGCATTTT
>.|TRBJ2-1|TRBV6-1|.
CASKTERGSYNEQFF
TGTGCCAGCAAGACTGAAAGAGGCTCCTACAATGAGCAGTTCTTC
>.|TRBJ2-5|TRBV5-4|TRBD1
CASSRRQGQQETQYF
TGTGCCAGCAGTCGAAGACAGGGACAACAAGAGACCCAGTACTTC
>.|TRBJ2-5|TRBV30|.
CAWSVLAPSETQYF
TGTGCCTGGAGTGTGCTGGCTCCGTCCGAGACCCAGTACTTC
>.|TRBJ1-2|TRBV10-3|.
CAISVDRIYGYTF
TGTGCCATCAGTGTGGACAGAATCTATGGCTACACCTTC
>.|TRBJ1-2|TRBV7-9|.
CASSLGDRNYGYTF
TGTGCCAGCAGCTTAGGAGACAGGAACTATGGCTACACCTTC
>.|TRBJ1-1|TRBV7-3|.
CASRPLTGVMNTEAFF
TGTGCCAGCAGACCTCTTACAGGAGTGATGAACACTGAAGCTTTCTTT
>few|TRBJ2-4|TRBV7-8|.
CASSHLQGHIQYF
TGTGCCAGCAGCCATCTACAGGGACACATTCAGTACTTC
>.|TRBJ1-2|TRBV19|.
CASSIGGAKSGYTF
TGTGCCAGTAGTATAGGGGGAGCAAAGAGTGGCTACACCTTC
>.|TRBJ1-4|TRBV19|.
CASSSGGGNEKLFF
TGTGCCAGTAGTAGCGGAGGAGGGAATGAAAAACTGTTTTTT
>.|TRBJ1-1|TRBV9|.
CASSMDSRGEAFF
TGTGCCAGCAGCATGGACAGCCGAGGTGAAGCTTTCTTT
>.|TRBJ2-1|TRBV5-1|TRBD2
CASSLNPGLAGSSYNEQFF
TGCGCCAGCAGCTTGAACCCGGGACTAGCGGGGAGCTCCTACAATGAGCAGTTCTTC
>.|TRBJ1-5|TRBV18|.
CASSPDNNQPQHF
TGTGCCAGCTCACCAGACAACAATCAGCCCCAGCATTTT
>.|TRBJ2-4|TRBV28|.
CASSFRTGLAKNIQYF
TGTGCCAGCAGTTTCCGTACGGGGTTAGCCAAAAACATTCAGTACTTC